This passage covers 24 T cell receptor beta chains from one sample sequenced in a study of cytomegalovirus exposure and HLA in healthy donors. A multiplex PCR was run with 60 Vbeta primers and 13 Jbeta primers. Method: immunoSEQ multiplex PCR; TCRdb's copy keeps in-frame clones and lacks some. The data contain some 120,000 clones, 60% to 75% of them singletons. Input material: PBMCs. The receptor set was obtained from a woman between 45 and 65 years old in good health and CMV-seropositive.

The DNA of the CDR3 is TGTGCCAGCAGCCTACAATACCCCCGGGGGAGTGGCTCGGGGGAGCAGTACTTC. Its protein is CASSLQYPRGSGSGEQYF. The J gene is TRBJ2-7, the V gene TRBV4-2; the D gene is possibly TRBD2 (6 bases). The CDR3 covers 18 residues. The V end lost 4 bases, the J end lost 7 bases, and 29 bases lay between the germline ends. CDR1 LGHNA and CDR2 YNFKEQ come from the germline V gene.

This clone was counted only a few times. The gene calls are TRBV7-3 and TRBJ2-2; D may be TRBD1 (6 bases). Germline V CDR1 and CDR2: SGHTA, FQGTGA. This CDR3 spans 14 amino acids. The V and J ends lost 4 bases and 6 bases respectively, with 12 bases between them. DNA of the CDR3: TGTGCCAGCAGCTCTTCAGGGGTCGCCGGGGAGCTGTTTTTT. This codes for CASSSSGVAGELFF.

The rearrangement uses TRBV6-5 and TRBJ1-2; no reliable D call. Germline assignment: CDR1 MNHEY and CDR2 SVGAGI. This CDR3 region has 14 residues. Trimming stripped 2 bases from V and 1 base from J, with 8 bases between. The CDR3, as DNA: TGTGCCAGCAGTTACACGCAACTTAACTATGGCTACACCTTC. Translated: CASSYTQLNYGYTF.

This clone was counted a few times. This sequence joins TRBV27 and TRBJ2-4, with D possibly being TRBD2 (5 bases). The CDR3 spans 15 residues. The germline V gene encodes CDR1 MNHEY and CDR2 SMNVEV (reference sequence). The V gene lost 3 bases and the J gene lost 3 bases, with 12 bases spanning the gap. The CDR3 sequence is CASSLTRGGKNIQYF. As DNA, the CDR3 is TGTGCCAGCAGTTTGACACGCGGAGGCAAAAACATTCAGTACTTC.

The chain uses TRBV7-6 and TRBJ2-1; 15 bases are shared with TRBD2. With V trimmed by 5 bases and J by 1 base, 9 bases remained unmatched. There are 19 residues in the CDR3. Germline V gene data show CDR1 as SGHVS and CDR2 as FNYEAQ. CDR3 region: CASSPPPGLAGGSYNEQFF. CDR3 DNA sequence: TGTGCCAGCAGCCCACCCCCGGGACTAGCGGGGGGATCCTACAATGAGCAGTTCTTC.

This clone has more than one count but fewer than ten. The chain couples TRBV7-8 to TRBJ2-1; 8 nucleotides line up with TRBD2. Trimming at V came to 4 bases and at J to 7 bases, leaving 6 bases not matched to a gene. The germline V gene encodes CDR1 SGHVS and CDR2 FQNEAQ. The CDR3 runs to 14 residues. In DNA, the CDR3 is TGTGCCAGCAGCTCCTCGGGGGGGCGTAATGAGCAGTTCTTC. This translates into CASSSSGGRNEQFF.

The genes are TRBV6-1 and TRBJ1-6, with D uncertain. The CDR3 is 15 residues long. Trimming shortened V by 0 bases and J by 0 bases, and 3 bases separated the two germline ends. Germline V gene sequence: CDR1 MNHNS, CDR2 SASEGT. CDR3 nucleotides: TGTGCCAGCAGTGAAGCTAGCTCCTATAATTCACCCCTCCACTTT. Its protein product is CASSEASSYNSPLHF.

The chain couples TRBV11-3 to TRBJ2-3; 12 bases map to TRBD2. CDR1 and CDR2 (germline): SGHNT, YENEEA. V lost 4 bases to trimming and J lost 4 bases; unmatched junction nucleotides: 9. The CDR3 has 17 residues. As DNA, the CDR3 is TGTGCCAGCAGCTCTGAGACTAGCGGGGGACTTTCAGATACGCAGTATTTT. It codes for CASSSETSGGLSDTQYF.

The chain links TRBV27 to TRBJ1-4; D uncertain. Trimming pared 0 bases from V and 7 bases from J, leaving 9 bases between. The length of the CDR3 is 14 residues. Germline V gene data show CDR1 as MNHEY and CDR2 as SMNVEV (reference sequence). CDR3: CASSLSEISEKLFF. The CDR3 DNA reads as TGTGCCAGCAGTTTATCGGAGATCTCTGAAAAACTGTTTTTT.

V gene TRBV5-4 combines with J gene TRBJ2-7, with 11 bases that match TRBD1. There are 14 residues in the CDR3. The germline CDR1 and CDR2 sequences are SGHNT and YYREEE (reference sequence). J was trimmed by 6 bases and V by 4 bases; bases with no gene match: 6. CDR3 bases: TGTGCCAGCAGCCTGGACAGGGGGCGTTTCGAGCAGTACTTC. This sequence encodes CASSLDRGRFEQYF.

A few counts support this clone. This chain links TRBV5-6 with TRBJ1-1, with D unresolved. In germline, CDR1 is SGHDT, CDR2 YYEEEE. The CDR3 is 13 amino acids. Trimming pared 0 bases from V and 5 bases from J, leaving 8 bases between. The CDR3 spells CASSLERGTEAFF. The CDR3 DNA sequence: TGTGCCAGCAGCTTGGAGAGAGGGACTGAAGCTTTCTTT.

In this sample, this clone turned up a few times. The chain couples TRBV6-5 to TRBJ2-7; tentative D call: TRBD1 (6 bases). The CDR3 length is 14 residues. Germline loops: CDR1 MNHEY, CDR2 SVGAGI. V lost 0 bases, J lost 5 bases, and 11 bases lay in between. For the CDR3, the DNA is TGTGCCAGCAGTTACTCGTCCAGGGGCCACGAGCAGTACTTC. It is translated as CASSYSSRGHEQYF.

This rearrangement joins TRBV19 to TRBJ1-3, with D maybe TRBD1 (5 bases). In germline, CDR1 is LNHDA, CDR2 SQIVND (reference sequence). Trimming removed 4 bases from V and 4 bases from J, with 5 bases in between. The CDR3 covers 12 residues. The CDR3 coding sequence is TGTGCCAGTAGTACAGGGGGAAACACCATATATTTT. Encoded protein: CASSTGGNTIYF.

The J gene is TRBJ2-6, the V gene TRBV6-6; possible D gene TRBD2, 6 bases. The CDR3 has 15 residues. CDR1 MNHNY and CDR2 SVGAGI come from the germline V gene (reference sequence). Trimming left V 2 bases short and J 7 bases short, with 12 bases between. The chain's CDR3 is CASSYSRTNANVLTF. The CDR3 DNA follows: TGTGCCAGCAGTTACAGCCGGACTAACGCCAACGTCCTGACTTTC.

The V gene is TRBV25-1, the J gene TRBJ2-6; D is ambiguous. Trimming removed 3 bases from V and 0 bases from J, with 6 bases in between. This CDR3 is built from 15 residues. Germline V lookup: CDR1 MGHDK, CDR2 SYGVNS. CDR3 residues: CASSDWSSGANVLTF. The CDR3 DNA reads TGTGCCAGCAGTGATTGGAGCTCTGGGGCCAACGTCCTGACTTTC.

The chain links TRBV27 to TRBJ2-2; 8 positions agree with TRBD1. Unmatched junction bases numbered 1, after V lost 3 bases and J lost 1 base. The CDR3 runs to 15 residues. Germline V gives CDR1 MNHEY, CDR2 SMNVEV (reference sequence). As DNA, the CDR3 is TGTGCCAGCAGTTTTGGGACAGGGAACACCGGGGAGCTGTTTTTT. It encodes CASSFGTGNTGELFF.

This rearrangement joins TRBV6-1 to TRBJ1-5; no firm D call. Trimming cost V 6 bases and J 2 bases, with 11 bases left between them. Germline lookup yields CDR1 MNHNS and CDR2 SASEGT. The CDR3 is 14 residues long. DNA of the CDR3: TGTGCCAGCAGGAGAACCCGCGGCAATCAGCCCCAGCATTTT. This gives the protein CASRRTRGNQPQHF.

The chain has TRBV5-1 and TRBJ2-1; 8 nucleotides match TRBD2. The CDR3 length is 15 residues. Trimming removed 4 bases from V and 1 base from J; junction bases left unmatched: 4. Germline V CDR1 and CDR2: SGHRS, YFSETQ. The CDR3 DNA reads TGCGCCAGCAGCACCGGGACTAGTTCCTACAATGAGCAGTTCTTC. Its translation is CASSTGTSSYNEQFF.

The V call is TRBV28, the J call TRBJ1-5, with D tentatively TRBD1 (6 bases). The CDR3 has 14 amino acids. V gave up 5 bases and J gave up 6 bases, with 14 bases separating them. Germline V gene lookup returns CDR1 MDHEN and CDR2 SYDVKM. The CDR3 bases are TGTGCCAGCAGTACAGGGAATAGGCGTCAGCCCCAGCATTTT. It specifies CASSTGNRRQPQHF.

The V call is TRBV28, the J call TRBJ1-5; possible D gene TRBD1, 6 bases. In germline, CDR1 is MDHEN, CDR2 SYDVKM. V lost 6 bases and J 3 bases, leaving 15 bases between the germline ends. The CDR3 runs 15 residues. This chain's CDR3 is CASSMLDRDNQPQHF. CDR3 bases: TGTGCCAGCAGCATGTTGGACAGAGACAATCAGCCCCAGCATTTT.

This rearrangement joins TRBV7-8 to TRBJ1-1; no firm D call. CDR3 length: 14 amino acids. Germline V gives CDR1 SGHVS, CDR2 FQNEAQ. The V end was cut by 5 bases, the J end by 3 bases, with 13 bases between. Here the CDR3 reads CASSPTLMDTEAFF. The CDR3 DNA sequence: TGTGCCAGCAGCCCTACTTTGATGGACACTGAAGCTTTCTTT.

Here the CDR3 DNA reads TGTGCCAGCAGCGACAACCCCTACACCTTC. It yields the protein CASSDNPYTF. The chain is built from TRBV9 and TRBJ1-2; D remains unclear. CDR1 and CDR2 (germline): SGDLS, YYNGEE. This CDR3 is 10 amino acids long. With 3 bases removed from V and 10 bases from J, the gap between germline ends came to 7 bases. Full variable domain (rest looked up from reference TRBV9 and TRBJ1-2): DSGVTQTPKHLITATGQRVTLRCSPRSGDLSVYWYQQSLDQGLQFLIQYYNGEERAKGNILERFSAQQFPDLHSELNLSSLELGDSALYFCASSDNPYTFGSGTRLTVV.

Of note for this clone: A junction end diverges from the germline sequence, so it may reflect a read error. The rearrangement uses TRBV5-1 and TRBJ2-7; the D gene is possibly TRBD1 (6 bases). Germline values: CDR1 SGHRS, CDR2 YFSETQ. CDR3 length: 16 residues. The CDR3 DNA reads as TGCGCCAGCAGCTTATCCCCAGGGGACCGGTCCTCCGAGCAGTACTTC. This translates into CASSLSPGDRSSEQYF.

This rearrangement joins TRBV30 to TRBJ1-5; D not certain. The CDR3 runs to 13 residues. Germline-derived CDR1 and CDR2 are GTSNPN and SVGIG (reference sequence). The V end lost 2 bases, the J end lost 5 bases, and 10 bases lay between the germline ends. The CDR3 bases are TGTGCCTGGAGTCGGGGTACCGATCAGCCCCAGCATTTT. Residues: CAWSRGTDQPQHF.